This TCR beta chain was profiled in a study of T-cell memory formation after mild COVID-19. Study-wide points: Clones which contracted sat mainly in CM and EM if CD4+, and in EMRA if CD8+.

A remark on this clonotype: Its antigen is unidentified.

A single record per CDR3 protein comes from TCRdb applying MiXCR to the 5' RACE reads. The sample includes approximately 400,000 distinct CDR3 sequences, about a sixth of them seen just once. This CDR3 contains 17 residues. V was clipped by 0 bases and J by 4 bases; unmatched bases: 11. The V gene's germline CDR1 is DFQATT and CDR2 SNEGSKA (reference sequence). The chain uses TRBV20-1 and TRBJ2-1; 8 nucleotides align to TRBD2. The sequence was obtained from a man aged 18 to 35 who had mild COVID-19 (a few samples of this study predate the infection). Cell type and time point are not known. Sequencing was done on a sample of PBMCs or a T cell subset sorted from them (not recorded which). CDR3 sequence (DNA): TGCAGTGCTAGAGATCTAACGGGGGGGCCGTTATACAATGAGCAGTTCTTC. This sequence encodes CSARDLTGGPLYNEQFF.